The 13 T cell receptor beta chains reported below all come from one sample, sequenced in a study of blood T cell repertoires in COVID-19. TCRdb's table, derived via immunoSEQ multiplex PCR, lists solely in-frame clones and lacks some. This sample carries about 210,000 clones, approximately 83% of them seen once, and the ten largest clones take 2% to 3%. The specimen was peripheral blood. These receptors were obtained from a woman aged 40 to 50 with active or convalescent COVID-19.

The rearrangement links TRBV27 to TRBJ2-1, with 8 bases fitting TRBD1. The V gene's germline CDR1 is MNHEY and CDR2 SMNVEV (reference sequence). The CDR3 extends over 13 amino acids. V shed 7 bases and J 3 bases; nucleotides not matched to a gene: 2. DNA for the CDR3: TGTGCCAGCAAAGGACAGGGCTACAATGAGCAGTTCTTC. This gives the protein CASKGQGYNEQFF.

The rearrangement uses TRBV9 and TRBJ2-3; possible D gene TRBD2, 6 bases. Germline V gives CDR1 SGDLS, CDR2 YYNGEE. The CDR3 spans 15 residues. Trimming removed 1 base from V and 0 bases from J, with 9 bases in between. The DNA of the CDR3 is TGTGCCAGCAGCGTAAGGGGACTTAGCACAGATACGCAGTATTTT. It yields the protein CASSVRGLSTDTQYF.

The chain combines TRBV29-1 with TRBJ1-1, with D possibly matching TRBD1 (6 bases). The V gene lost 4 bases and the J gene lost 1 base, with 13 bases spanning the gap. The CDR3 runs 14 residues. The V gene's germline CDR1 is SQVTM and CDR2 ANQGSEA. DNA of the CDR3: TGCAGCGTTGTGGGGGGGCGCGGGAACACTGAAGCTTTCTTT. It specifies CSVVGGRGNTEAFF. The entire variable domain, with the rest obtained from reference TRBV29-1 and TRBJ1-1, is as follows: SAVISQKPSRDICQRGTSLTIQCQVDSQVTMMFWYRQQPGQSLTLIATANQGSEATYESGFVIDKFPISRPNLTFSTLTVSNMSPEDSSIYLCSVVGGRGNTEAFFGQGTRLTVV.

This clone was observed a single time. The chain combines TRBV5-1 with TRBJ1-2, with 8 bases that match TRBD1. With 4 bases clipped from V and 5 bases from J, the junction kept 7 bases outside the gene matches. Germline CDR1 and CDR2: SGHRS and YFSETQ. CDR3 length: 14 amino acids. The DNA of the CDR3 is TGCGCCAGCAGCCTTGACAGGGGAGCTTATGGCTACACCTTC. It specifies CASSLDRGAYGYTF.

This clone was observed once. The junction departs from germline at one end; a sequencing error may be responsible. The chain's CDR3 is CASTRDRGRDGYTF. The CDR3 nucleotides are TGTGCTAGCACCCGAGACAGGGGGCGGGATGGCTACACCTTC. The chain employs TRBV5-8 and TRBJ1-2, with 10 bases aligning to TRBD1. Per germline, CDR1 SGHTS and CDR2 YDEGEE. The CDR3 loop spans 14 amino acids.

The rearrangement uses TRBV5-6 and TRBJ1-5; the match to TRBD1 covers 10 bases. Germline V lookup: CDR1 SGHDT, CDR2 YYEEEE. This CDR3 has 17 residues. V lost 1 base, J lost 3 bases, and 7 bases stayed unmatched. The CDR3 DNA is TGTGCCAGCAGCTTGTTTGGGACAGGGGCCCCCAATCAGCCCCAGCATTTT. It specifies CASSLFGTGAPNQPQHF. Supplemented by reference TRBV5-6 and TRBJ1-5, the full variable domain reads DAGVTQSPTHLIKTRGQQVTLRCSPKSGHDTVSWYQQALGQGPQFIFQYYEEEERQRGNFPDRFSGHQFPNYSSELNVNALLLGDSALYLCASSLFGTGAPNQPQHFGDGTRLSIL.

This chain connects TRBV14 to TRBJ1-6, with 9 bases matching TRBD1. Losses at the gene ends were 4 bases for V and 9 bases for J; bases not matched to a gene: 10. CDR3 length: 16 amino acids. Germline loops: CDR1 SGHDN, CDR2 FVKESK. CDR3 DNA sequence: TGTGCCAGCAGCCGAGTAGGACAGGGGAATGTTTCACCCCTCCACTTT. Translated: CASSRVGQGNVSPLHF.

This clone was recorded once. CDR3 region: CASSSGRGDLREQYF. The CDR3 DNA reads as TGTGCCAGCAGCTCGGGCCGGGGGGACCTCCGGGAGCAGTACTTC. The chain carries TRBV11-2 and TRBJ2-7; 7 nucleotides align to TRBD2. The length of the CDR3 is 15 residues. J lost 7 bases, V lost 4 bases, and 13 bases had no gene match. Germline loops: CDR1 SGHAT, CDR2 FQNNGV.

The chain recombines TRBV30 with TRBJ1-6; D is unclear. CDR3 length equals 16 residues. Germline V gene data show CDR1 as GTSNPN and CDR2 as SVGIG (reference sequence). V dropped 1 base and J dropped 0 bases, with 10 bases sitting between them. The CDR3, as DNA: TGTGCCTGGAGTGGACCCGGGAGCTCCTATAATTCACCCCTCCACTTT. This sequence encodes CAWSGPGSSYNSPLHF.

The rearrangement links TRBV7-9 to TRBJ1-4, with 7 bases aligning to TRBD1. The CDR3 loop spans 15 amino acids. CDR1 and CDR2 from the germline V gene are SEHNR and FQNEAQ (reference sequence). V was pared by 2 bases and J by 7 bases, with 7 bases of the junction left unmatched. The CDR3 is CASSLRQGGLEKLFF. The CDR3 DNA reads TGTGCCAGCAGCTTACGACAGGGTGGACTTGAAAAACTGTTTTTT.

The V gene is TRBV30, the J gene TRBJ2-3; 8 bases align to TRBD1. After removal of 3 bases from V and 4 bases from J, the junction contained 6 bases not matched to a gene. Germline CDR1 GTSNPN, CDR2 SVGIG (reference sequence). CDR3 length: 14 residues. CDR3 sequence: CAWSGTGGADTQYF. The CDR3 DNA is TGTGCCTGGAGCGGGACAGGAGGGGCAGATACGCAGTATTTT.

J is TRBJ2-1 and V is TRBV24-1, with 10 bases matching TRBD2. Germline CDR1 and CDR2: KGHDR and SFDVKD. Unmatched junction bases numbered 4, after V lost 3 bases and J lost 3 bases. The CDR3 consists of 16 residues. CDR3 sequence: CATSDTSGRVYNEQFF. CDR3 sequence (DNA): TGTGCCACCAGTGATACGAGCGGGAGGGTCTACAATGAGCAGTTCTTC.

This chain's CDR3 is CAIGQGTDTQYF. The DNA of the CDR3 is TGTGCCATCGGACAGGGCACAGATACGCAGTATTTT. The chain recombines TRBV10-3 with TRBJ2-3; 7 bases match TRBD1. The junction had 0 bases not matched to a gene; V was cut back by 8 bases and J by 1 base. The CDR3 totals 12 residues. The germline CDR1 and CDR2 sequences are ENHRY and SYGVKD.